A single sample is the source of the 6 T cell receptor beta chains below, sequenced in a study of CXCR3-negative and CXCR3-positive naive CD8 T cells. The study made its TRB cDNA libraries by 5' RACE, adding UMI labels. TCRdb re-called the 5' RACE reads, yielding one record per CDR3 amino acid sequence without DNA. The sample data list 50,000 to 65,000 distinct CDR3 sequences. Input material: memory CD8+ T cells from blood. These receptors were obtained from a human donor in good health. Some clones in this sample may be carry-over from other donors' samples.

The chain joins TRBV28 to TRBJ1-6; TCRdb selects TRBD1, and the lack of DNA leaves this call unchecked. This CDR3 region has 15 residues. The V gene's germline CDR1 is MDHEN and CDR2 SYDVKM. This chain's CDR3 is CASSLTGSYNSPLHF.

V gene TRBV7-8 combines with J gene TRBJ1-2; the TRBD1 assignment by TCRdb is unverifiable without DNA. This CDR3 region has 15 residues. Germline V gives CDR1 SGHVS, CDR2 FQNEAQ. The CDR3 sequence is CASSLLGASNYGYTF.

The chain carries TRBV6-2 or TRBV6-3 and TRBJ2-3; TCRdb picks TRBD2, but there is no DNA to check that call. In germline, CDR1 is MNHEY, CDR2 SVGEGT. The CDR3 consists of 17 residues. This CDR3 reads CASSYSKEGPPTDTQYF.

The V gene is TRBV15, the J gene TRBJ2-1; TCRdb's assignment of TRBD1 cannot be checked, as there is no DNA. The CDR3 totals 15 residues. The germline V gene has CDR1 LNHNV and CDR2 YYDKDF (reference sequence). CDR3 sequence reads: CATSSRGMTYNEQFF.

This clonotype is deemed medium-sized by its frequency. The gene calls are TRBV12-3 or TRBV12-4 and TRBJ2-7; TCRdb reports TRBD1, a call that lacks DNA to check it against. The CDR3 consists of 12 residues. The CDR3 loop reads CASSPTVYEQYF.

V gene TRBV20-1 combines with J gene TRBJ2-7. The germline V gene has CDR1 DFQATT and CDR2 SNEGSKA (reference sequence). CDR3 size: 14 residues. The CDR3 protein is CSARGQRSSYEQYF.